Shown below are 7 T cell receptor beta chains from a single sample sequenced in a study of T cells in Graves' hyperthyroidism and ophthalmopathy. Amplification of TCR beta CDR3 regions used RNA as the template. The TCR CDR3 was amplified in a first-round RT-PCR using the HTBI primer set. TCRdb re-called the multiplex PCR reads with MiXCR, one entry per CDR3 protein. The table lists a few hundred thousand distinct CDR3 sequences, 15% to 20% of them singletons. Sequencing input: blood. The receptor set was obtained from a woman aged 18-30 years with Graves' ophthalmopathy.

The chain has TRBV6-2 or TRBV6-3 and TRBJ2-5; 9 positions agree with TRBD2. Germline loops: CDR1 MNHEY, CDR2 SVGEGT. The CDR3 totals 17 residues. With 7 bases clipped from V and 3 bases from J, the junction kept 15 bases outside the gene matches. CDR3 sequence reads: CASTNPWREGLEETQYF. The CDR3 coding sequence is TGTGCCAGCACAAACCCGTGGCGGGAGGGCCTCGAAGAGACCCAGTACTTC.

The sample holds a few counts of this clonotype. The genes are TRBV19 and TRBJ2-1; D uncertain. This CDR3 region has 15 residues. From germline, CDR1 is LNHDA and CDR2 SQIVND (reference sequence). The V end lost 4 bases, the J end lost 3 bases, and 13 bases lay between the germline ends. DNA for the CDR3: TGTGCCAGTAGTACCGCGATAAGGGTCTACAATGAGCAGTTCTTC. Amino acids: CASSTAIRVYNEQFF.

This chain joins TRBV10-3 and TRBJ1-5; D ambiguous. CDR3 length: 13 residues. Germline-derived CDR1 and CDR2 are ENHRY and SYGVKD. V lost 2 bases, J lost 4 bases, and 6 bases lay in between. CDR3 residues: CAISEGRNQPQHF. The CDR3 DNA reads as TGTGCCATCAGTGAGGGAAGAAATCAGCCCCAGCATTTT.

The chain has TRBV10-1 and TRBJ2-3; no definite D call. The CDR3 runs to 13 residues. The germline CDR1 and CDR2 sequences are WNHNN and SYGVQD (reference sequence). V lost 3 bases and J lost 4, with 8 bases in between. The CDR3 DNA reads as TGCGCCAGCAGTGATGAATCTGCAGATACGCAGTATTTT. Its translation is CASSDESADTQYF.

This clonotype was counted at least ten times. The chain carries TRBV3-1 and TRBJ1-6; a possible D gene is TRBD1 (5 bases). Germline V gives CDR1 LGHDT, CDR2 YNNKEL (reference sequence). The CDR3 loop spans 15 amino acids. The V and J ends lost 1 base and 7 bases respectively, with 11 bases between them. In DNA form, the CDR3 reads TGTGCCAGCAGCCAAGCGGGACGGGGGAATTCACCCCTCCACTTT. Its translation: CASSQAGRGNSPLHF.

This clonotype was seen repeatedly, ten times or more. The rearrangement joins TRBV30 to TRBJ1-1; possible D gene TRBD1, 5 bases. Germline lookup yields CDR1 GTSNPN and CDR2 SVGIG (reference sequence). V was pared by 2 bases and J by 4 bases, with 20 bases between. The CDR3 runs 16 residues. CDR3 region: CAWSPWGREGSTEAFF. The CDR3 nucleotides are TGTGCCTGGAGTCCATGGGGGAGGGAGGGTAGCACTGAAGCTTTCTTT.

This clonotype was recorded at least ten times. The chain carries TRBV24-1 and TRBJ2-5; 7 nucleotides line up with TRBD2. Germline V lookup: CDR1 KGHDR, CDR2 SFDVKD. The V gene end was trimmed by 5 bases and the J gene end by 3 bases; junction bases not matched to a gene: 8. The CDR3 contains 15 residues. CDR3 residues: CATSGIGLAEETQYF. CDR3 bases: TGTGCCACCAGTGGGATTGGGCTAGCGGAAGAGACCCAGTACTTC.